The next 20 T cell receptor beta chains were all read from a single sample in a study of shared clonotypes between healthy human individuals. Some clones are missing from TCRdb's copy, which holds only in-frame ones; the method was immunoSEQ multiplex PCR. The data show roughly 2.5 million clones, around 94% seen once. The sample taken for sequencing was naive CD4+ T cells sorted from blood. Documented subset: CD45RA+ positively selected. The receptors were gathered from a man between 18 and 35 years old in good health.

The chain couples TRBV19 to TRBJ2-2; D may be TRBD1 (6 bases). Per the germline V gene, CDR1 is LNHDA and CDR2 is SQIVND (reference sequence). This CDR3 is 18 amino acids long. V was trimmed by 3 bases and J by 2 bases, leaving 19 bases between them. Here the CDR3 reads CASSIRQGRFKNTGELFF. CDR3 sequence (DNA): TGTGCCAGTAGTATCCGGCAGGGGCGATTTAAAAACACCGGGGAGCTGTTTTTT.

The chain uses TRBV27 and TRBJ2-7; D possibly corresponds to TRBD2 (7 bases). The CDR3 consists of 13 residues. The germline CDR1 and CDR2 sequences are MNHEY and SMNVEV (reference sequence). Trimming shortened V by 6 bases and J by 5 bases, and 14 bases separated the two germline ends. The CDR3: CASRPSGGHEQYF. Written as DNA, the CDR3 is TGTGCCAGCAGACCTTCGGGGGGCCACGAGCAGTACTTC.

The J gene is TRBJ1-6, the V gene TRBV7-2, with D unresolved. Germline V gene sequence: CDR1 SGHTA, CDR2 FQGNSA. The CDR3 loop spans 15 amino acids. Trimming removed 1 base from V and 9 bases from J, with 13 bases in between. The CDR3 bases are TGTGCCAGCAGCTTAGAGGGTCGGGCCACTTCACCCCTCCACTTT. Translation: CASSLEGRATSPLHF.

The chain carries TRBV7-8 and TRBJ2-7, with a tentative D call TRBD1 (5 bases). Germline V gene lookup returns CDR1 SGHVS and CDR2 FQNEAQ. The germline V and J ends were trimmed by 1 base and 3 bases, with 7 bases remaining between them. This CDR3 has 13 residues. In DNA, the CDR3 is TGTGCCAGCAGCTTAGACAGGCTCTACGAGCAGTACTTC. As protein: CASSLDRLYEQYF.

This sequence joins TRBV9 and TRBJ2-4; 8 bases are a match to TRBD2. In germline, CDR1 is SGDLS, CDR2 YYNGEE. CDR3 length equals 14 residues. V was clipped by 0 bases and J by 10 bases; unmatched bases: 6. For the CDR3, the DNA is TGTGCCAGCAGCGTAGAGCCAGCGGGGGTGATTCAGTACTTC. Translated, it gives CASSVEPAGVIQYF.

This clone was counted only a few times. This chain uses TRBV2 with TRBJ1-5; no firm D call. The germline V and J ends were trimmed by 2 bases and 4 bases, with 3 bases remaining between them. The CDR3 loop spans 12 amino acids. Germline lookup yields CDR1 SNHLY and CDR2 FYNNEI. DNA of the CDR3: TGTGCCAGCAGTGAACCAAATCAGCCCCAGCATTTT. Protein product: CASSEPNQPQHF.

This rearrangement joins TRBV11-2 to TRBJ2-7; 8 nucleotides align to TRBD1. The CDR3 extends over 15 amino acids. The V and J ends lost 4 bases and 4 bases, in that order; junction bases with no gene match: 9. CDR1 SGHAT and CDR2 FQNNGV come from the germline V gene. CDR3 sequence: CASSSLRDRNYEQYF. CDR3 DNA sequence: TGTGCCAGCAGCTCGCTTCGGGACAGGAATTACGAGCAGTACTTC.

The V gene is TRBV5-4, the J gene TRBJ1-5, with D possibly matching TRBD1 (5 bases). Deletions cut 4 bases from V and 7 bases from J, with 18 bases between. Looked up from germline, CDR1 is SGHNT and CDR2 is YYREEE (reference sequence). This CDR3 region has 15 residues. This chain's CDR3 is CASSQDGQGNQPQHF. The CDR3 DNA is TGTGCCAGCAGCCAAGATGGGCAGGGTAACCAGCCCCAGCATTTT.

This sequence joins TRBV19 and TRBJ2-7; tentative D call: TRBD2 (6 bases). The CDR3 loop spans 14 amino acids. Germline-derived CDR1 and CDR2 are LNHDA and SQIVND (reference sequence). With 6 bases removed from V and 6 bases from J, the gap between germline ends came to 18 bases. Here the CDR3 DNA reads TGTGCCAGTAGGGATCGCGGGAACTCTCTCGAGCAGTACTTC. It is translated as CASRDRGNSLEQYF.

V gene TRBV4-1 combines with J gene TRBJ1-2; D remains ambiguous. Germline V gene lookup returns CDR1 MGHRA and CDR2 YSYEKL. The CDR3 has 17 amino acids. Trimming stripped 0 bases from V and 5 bases from J, with 19 bases between. The CDR3 nucleotides read TGCGCCAGCAGCCAAGAGTACGACCCAGTTAACAGATATGGCTACACCTTC. It specifies CASSQEYDPVNRYGYTF.

The genes are TRBV18 and TRBJ2-5; 8 bases agree with TRBD1. Germline V gene data show CDR1 as KGHSH and CDR2 as LQKENI. V lost 5 bases, J lost 2 bases, and 4 bases stayed unmatched. The CDR3 has 14 amino acids. The CDR3 DNA reads TGTGCCAGCTCATCGGACAGGGTTCAAGAGACCCAGTACTTC. As protein: CASSSDRVQETQYF.

This clone was counted a single time. The CDR3 DNA reads as TGTGCCAGTACCCCTATTGGAGCCGGGGAGCTGTTTTTT. As protein: CASTPIGAGELFF. The chain uses TRBV19 and TRBJ2-2; D gene unclear. This CDR3 is built from 13 residues. Germline CDR1 is LNHDA and CDR2 is SQIVND (reference sequence). V lost 7 bases and J lost 6, with 12 bases in between.

This chain joins TRBV7-9 and TRBJ2-5; 7 bases align to TRBD2. CDR3 length: 12 residues. V trimming: 4 bases; J trimming: 4 bases; junction bases outside the gene matches: 0. Germline V gene lookup returns CDR1 SEHNR and CDR2 FQNEAQ (reference sequence). The CDR3 loop is CASSWEGETQYF. In DNA, the CDR3 is TGTGCCAGCAGCTGGGAGGGAGAGACCCAGTACTTC.

The CDR3 sequence is CASSDPYTDTQYF. DNA of the CDR3: TGTGCCAGCAGTGATCCGTACACAGATACGCAGTATTTT. The V gene is TRBV25-1, the J gene TRBJ2-3; D call uncertain. The CDR3 has 13 residues. The germline V and J ends were trimmed by 3 bases and 2 bases, with 6 bases remaining between them. Looked up from germline, CDR1 is MGHDK and CDR2 is SYGVNS.

Note on this clone: Other DNA sequences in this sample translate to the same CDR3. The rearrangement links TRBV19 to TRBJ2-7, with 11 bases aligning to TRBD2. V lost 6 bases and J lost 3; bases outside the gene matches: 7. This CDR3 has 15 amino acids. Germline loops: CDR1 LNHDA, CDR2 SQIVND (reference sequence). The CDR3 protein is CASSPGTSGVYEQYF. In DNA, the CDR3 is TGTGCCAGTAGCCCCGGGACTAGCGGAGTCTACGAGCAGTACTTC.

J is TRBJ2-1 and V is TRBV2, with 10 bases fitting TRBD1. Trimming at V came to 0 bases and at J to 7 bases, leaving 6 bases not matched to a gene. The CDR3 runs 16 residues. The germline CDR1 and CDR2 sequences are SNHLY and FYNNEI. This CDR3 reads CASSEAGQGFRNEQFF. Here the CDR3 DNA reads TGTGCCAGCAGTGAAGCGGGACAGGGGTTTCGGAATGAGCAGTTCTTC.

The V call is TRBV12-5, the J call TRBJ2-1; 8 bases are a match to TRBD1. V lost 0 bases, J lost 5 bases, and 9 bases stayed unmatched. This CDR3 spans 17 amino acids. Germline assignment: CDR1 LGHNT and CDR2 FRNRAP. The CDR3 region is CASGLVLGTGNNNEQFF. In DNA form, the CDR3 reads TGTGCTAGTGGTTTGGTACTTGGGACAGGTAATAACAATGAGCAGTTCTTC. The full variable domain, in which reference TRBV12-5 and TRBJ2-1 provide the parts outside the CDR3, is DARVTQTPRHKVTEMGQEVTMRCQPILGHNTVFWYRQTMMQGLELLAYFRNRAPLDDSGMPKDRFSAEMPDATLATLKIQPSEPRDSAVYFCASGLVLGTGNNNEQFFGPGTRLTVL.

The rearrangement joins TRBV2 to TRBJ1-6, with D hard to call. Germline assignment: CDR1 SNHLY and CDR2 FYNNEI. Between the trimmed V and J ends, which lost 1 base and 10 bases, there was a span of 8 bases. The CDR3 spans 13 residues. CDR3 region: CASSEGGASPLHF. CDR3 in DNA: TGTGCCAGCAGTGAAGGCGGAGCGTCACCCCTCCACTTT.

On this clone itself: This CDR3 is also generated by other DNA sequences in the sample. The chain recombines TRBV10-1 with TRBJ2-3; 9 nucleotides align to TRBD1. V trimming: 0 bases; J trimming: 1 base; junction bases outside the gene matches: 2. The CDR3 extends over 16 amino acids. Germline values: CDR1 WNHNN, CDR2 SYGVQD (reference sequence). The CDR3 DNA reads as TGCGCCAGCAGTGAGTCTAGGACAGGGGGCACAGATACGCAGTATTTT. The encoded protein is CASSESRTGGTDTQYF.

This chain uses TRBV30 with TRBJ2-1; the D call may be TRBD1 or TRBD2 (9 bases each). Germline assignment: CDR1 GTSNPN and CDR2 SVGIG (reference sequence). Trimming pared 7 bases from V and 7 bases from J, leaving 35 bases between. The CDR3 sequence is 19 residues long. CDR3 amino acids: CAFNSGTGIGAGGQNEQFF. The CDR3 DNA follows: TGTGCCTTCAACTCCGGGACAGGGATAGGAGCGGGAGGTCAGAATGAGCAGTTCTTC. The full variable domain, completed using reference TRBV30 and TRBJ2-1, is SQTIHQWPATLVQPVGSPLSLECTVEGTSNPNLYWYRQAAGRGLQLLFYSVGIGQISSEVPQNLSASRPQDRQFILSSKKLLLSDSGFYLCAFNSGTGIGAGGQNEQFFGPGTRLTVL.